What follows are 2 T cell receptor beta chains derived from one specimen sequenced in a study of beta chain features in type 1 diabetes. No cognate antigen is known for these TCRs. Notes on the study in general: A moderate, significant TCRB CDR3 shortening appeared in type 1 diabetes across four CD4+ subsets.

Since all of the isolated RNA was reverse transcribed, expressed TCRB transcripts were what got sequenced. Clones were sequenced by immunoSEQ multiplex PCR, and TCRdb holds only the in-frame ones, with some missing. This sample has about 390,000 clones, with 8.5% to 10% found just once. Specimen: central memory CD4+ T cells from blood. Every receptor here comes from a man younger than 45 with type 1 diabetes.

The chain carries TRBV5-4 and TRBJ2-2; D possibly corresponds to TRBD2 (6 bases). Germline loops: CDR1 SGHNT, CDR2 YYREEE (reference sequence). There are 15 residues in the CDR3. Trimming stripped 4 bases from V and 5 bases from J, with 15 bases between. Here the CDR3 DNA reads TGTGCCAGCAGCCCCTCCGGGAGTCGGACCGGGGAGCTGTTTTTT. It translates to CASSPSGSRTGELFF.

The chain is built from TRBV19 and TRBJ2-3; tentatively, D is TRBD2 (6 bases). Germline V lookup: CDR1 LNHDA, CDR2 SQIVND (reference sequence). With 4 bases removed from V and 2 bases from J, the gap between germline ends came to 13 bases. The length of the CDR3 is 15 residues. The CDR3 loop reads CASSSNSGFTDTQYF. The CDR3 nucleotides read TGTGCCAGTAGTAGTAATAGCGGATTCACAGATACGCAGTATTTT.